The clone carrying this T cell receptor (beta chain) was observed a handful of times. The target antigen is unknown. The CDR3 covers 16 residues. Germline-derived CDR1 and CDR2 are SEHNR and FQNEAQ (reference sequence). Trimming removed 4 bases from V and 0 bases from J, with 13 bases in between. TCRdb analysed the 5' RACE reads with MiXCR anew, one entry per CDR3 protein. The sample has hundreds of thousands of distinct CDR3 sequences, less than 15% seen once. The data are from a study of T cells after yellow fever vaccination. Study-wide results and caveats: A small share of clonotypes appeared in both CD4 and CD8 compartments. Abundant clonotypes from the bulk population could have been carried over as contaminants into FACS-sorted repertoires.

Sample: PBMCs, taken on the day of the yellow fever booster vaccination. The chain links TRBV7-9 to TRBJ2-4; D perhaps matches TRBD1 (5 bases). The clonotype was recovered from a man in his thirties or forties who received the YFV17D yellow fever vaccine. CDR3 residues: CASSSQGLVAKNIQYF. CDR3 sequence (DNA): TGTGCCAGCAGCTCCCAGGGATTAGTAGCCAAAAACATTCAGTACTTC.